Given below is one T cell receptor (beta chain) in context. The clone's antigen remains unknown. Base quality data are lacking; no much larger clone is found one base away. This specimen belongs to a study of blood T cell repertoires in COVID-19 (TCRdb year 2020). With regard to the full study: The collaborator samples originated in the United States, Italy and Spain and spanned the acute and convalescent phases of COVID-19. The prospective study material was composed of cDNA or gDNA derived from T cells, B-cell-depleted T cells, or PBMCs. Subjects who had been exposed to COVID-19, were actively infected with it, or had recovered from it provided the deeply sampled blood TCRbeta repertoires that made up the dataset. A freely available public database, intended as a resource for researchers studying the immune response to SARS-CoV-2, is where the repertoires were released. The samples were drawn from the first 160 participants of the ongoing ImmuneRACE study and from 1,200 or so subjects provided by 6 global collaborators. The sample metadata nearly always contained a de-identified subject ID, COVID-19 status, age in years and sex. Where available, HLA class I and class II types were obtained from metadata supplied by the sample provider rather than from assay-based typing. Study-level results and caveats: How much clinical and demographic metadata was included differed by source and by participant, and the metadata was provided uncurated.

The immunoSEQ Assay, a bias-controlled multiplex PCR, was used to amplify TCRbeta CDR3 regions from genomic DNA. For the original study's pipeline: Within the assay, amplification of reference gene primers was used to estimate how many nucleated cells each sample contained. Sequence reads were collapsed and filtered to measure the absolute abundance of every unique TCRbeta CDR3 rearrangement. For each sample, productive Simpson clonality was calculated as the square root of Simpson's diversity index across productive rearrangements. Entries here come from immuneACCESS through TCRdb and include only in-frame sequences with V and J called. Some clones fail to appear in such tables; in the studies checked, an unresolved V gene covers under half of the shortfall, and the cause of the remainder is unknown. D and trimming were read from the DNA, whereas the V and J calls and clone size are those reported in that table. The sample contains around 180,000 clones, approximately 85% of them found a single time. Jointly, the top ten make up about 6.9% of the sample.

One collaborating source in Seattle enrolled patients while the patients were actively infected and followed the patients over time throughout the course of disease. The collaborating institutions used their own protocols to collect whole blood in K2EDTA tubes. For TCRbeta analysis, collaborators shipped samples in one of three forms: frozen whole blood, isolated PBMCs, or DNA extracted from either of those sample types. CDR1 and CDR2 are read off the germline V gene (reference sequence) as LNHNV and YYDKDF. The CDR3 starts with the cysteine, ends with the phenylalanine, and has 17 residues. This entry keeps only the CDR3 DNA: 51 bases, framed from base 1. V gives up 8 bases and J gives up 4 bases, and the segment between their germline ends measures 24 bases.

This receptor chain uses TRBV15 and TRBJ2-1; the D gene is perhaps TRBD1, from 6 matching bases. The sequenced sample was peripheral blood. The source is an elderly man with COVID-19, enrolled during active disease. For the CDR3, the sequence is CATSGQRGTVVYNEQFF. The bases read TGTGCCACCTCCGGACAGAGGGGGACGGTGGTTTACAATGAGCAGTTCTTC.